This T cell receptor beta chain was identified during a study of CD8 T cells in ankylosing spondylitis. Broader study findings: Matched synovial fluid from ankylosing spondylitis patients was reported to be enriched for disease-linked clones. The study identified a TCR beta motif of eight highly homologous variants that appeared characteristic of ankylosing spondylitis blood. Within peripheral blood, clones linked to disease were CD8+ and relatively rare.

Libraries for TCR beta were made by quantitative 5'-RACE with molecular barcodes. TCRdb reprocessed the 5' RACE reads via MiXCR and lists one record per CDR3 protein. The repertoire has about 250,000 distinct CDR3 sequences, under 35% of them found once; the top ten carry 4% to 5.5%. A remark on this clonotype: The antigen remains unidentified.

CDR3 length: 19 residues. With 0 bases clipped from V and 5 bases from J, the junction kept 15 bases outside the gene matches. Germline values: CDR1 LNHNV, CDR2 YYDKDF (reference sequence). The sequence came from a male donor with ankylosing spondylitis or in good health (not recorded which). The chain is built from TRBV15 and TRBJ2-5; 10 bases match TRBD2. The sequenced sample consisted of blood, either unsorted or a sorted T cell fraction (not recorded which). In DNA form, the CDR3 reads TGTGCCACCAGCAGAGATGAGCCTAGCGGGGGACCCAAGGGGGAGACCCAGTACTTC. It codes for CATSRDEPSGGPKGETQYF.